The source of this T cell receptor (beta chain) is a study of CXCR3-negative and CXCR3-positive naive CD8 T cells. General observations from the study: Fresh PBMCs served for most assays, and CXCR3 expression fell partially after cryopreservation. Memory CD8+ cells had much lower diversity, and both naive subsets had comparably high diversity. TRBV-TRBJ usage was alike in naive CXCR3-negative and CXCR3-positive cells but differed in memory cells.

The method, 5' RACE with UMI labels, was used to prepare the TRB cDNA libraries. Reanalyzing the 5' RACE reads, TCRdb keeps one entry per CDR3 protein, without DNA. This sample's table has tens of thousands of distinct CDR3 sequences. This clonotype ranks as medium-sized in terms of frequency. Its antigen is unidentified. Germline assignment: CDR1 SGHVS and CDR2 FNYEAQ. CDR3 length: 14 residues. This rearrangement joins TRBV7-6 to TRBJ1-1. Material: naive CXCR3- CD8+ T cells from blood. The subset: CD45RO-CCR7+CD27+CD95- naive CD8+ T cells lacking CXCR3 (TNR3-). This clonotype originated in a human donor in good health. Some clones in this sample may be carry-over from other donors' samples. The CDR3 sequence: CASSYRGLNTEAFF.